Each of the 17 T cell receptor beta chains below was sequenced from the same sample in a study of T cells after yellow fever vaccination. Via MiXCR, TCRdb re-called the 5' RACE reads, giving one row per CDR3 protein. The sample consists of a few hundred thousand distinct CDR3 sequences, less than 20% of them appearing once. Specimen: PBMCs, collected 5 days after the first yellow fever vaccination. These receptors were taken from a man in his late teens or twenties who received the YFV17D yellow fever vaccine.

The gene calls are TRBV9 and TRBJ2-6; possibly TRBD2 for D (5 bases). V lost 4 bases to trimming and J lost 2 bases, with 10 bases between them. CDR3 length: 15 amino acids. CDR1 and CDR2 (germline): SGDLS, YYNGEE. Written as DNA, the CDR3 is TGTGCCAGCAGCTCCCGGGGAGCTGGGGCCAACGTCCTGACTTTC. Protein sequence: CASSSRGAGANVLTF.

This chain uses TRBV7-6 with TRBJ1-5; D perhaps matches TRBD1 (6 bases). Looked up from germline, CDR1 is SGHVS and CDR2 is FNYEAQ. The CDR3 runs to 18 residues. V shed 5 bases and J shed 0 bases, with 20 bases lying between them. CDR3 loop: CASSPYAPGDHSNQPQHF. Written as DNA, the CDR3 is TGTGCCAGCAGCCCGTACGCCCCAGGGGATCATAGCAATCAGCCCCAGCATTTT. The full variable domain, completed using reference TRBV7-6 and TRBJ1-5, is GAGVSQSPRYKVTKRGQDVALRCDPISGHVSLYWYRQALGQGPEFLTYFNYEAQQDKSGLPNDRFSAERPEGSISTLTIQRTEQRDSAMYRCASSPYAPGDHSNQPQHFGDGTRLSIL.

This clonotype turned up a few times. The chain links TRBV29-1 to TRBJ2-1; TRBD1 might be the D (6 bases). This CDR3 spans 12 amino acids. Trimming left V 6 bases short and J 9 bases short, with 15 bases between. Germline CDR1 is SQVTM and CDR2 is ANQGSEA. CDR3: CSVTGTQGEQFF. Written as DNA, the CDR3 is TGCAGCGTCACCGGGACACAAGGTGAGCAGTTCTTC.

The table lists this clonotype with a few counts. The V call is TRBV29-1, the J call TRBJ2-5, with a tentative D call TRBD1 (6 bases). V lost 8 bases to trimming and J lost 0 bases, with 16 bases between them. This CDR3 has 14 amino acids. Germline V gene sequence: CDR1 SQVTM, CDR2 ANQGSEA. The CDR3 loop is CSKMDRRYQETQYF. The CDR3, as DNA: TGCAGCAAGATGGACAGAAGATACCAAGAGACCCAGTACTTC.

The V call is TRBV7-9, the J call TRBJ2-1; D gene uncertain. There are 14 residues in the CDR3. Germline CDR1 and CDR2: SEHNR and FQNEAQ (reference sequence). V was clipped by 5 bases and J by 5 bases, with 13 bases between them. Here the CDR3 reads CASSGGGVNNEQFF. The DNA for the CDR3 is TGTGCCAGCAGCGGCGGTGGGGTTAACAATGAGCAGTTCTTC.

The rearrangement uses TRBV9 and TRBJ2-1; D may match TRBD1 or TRBD2 (6 bases each). Germline assignment: CDR1 SGDLS and CDR2 YYNGEE. Trimming stripped 0 bases from V and 2 bases from J, with 15 bases between. This CDR3 contains 17 residues. CDR3 coding DNA: TGTGCCAGCAGCGTAGAGGTGGAGGGGGGCCCCTACAATGAGCAGTTCTTC. Its protein is CASSVEVEGGPYNEQFF.

The sample holds many counts of this clonotype. The rearrangement links TRBV10-3 to TRBJ2-3; tentatively, D is TRBD1 (6 bases). The ends were cut back, 3 bases at V and 4 bases at J, with 8 bases in the middle. The CDR3 extends over 13 amino acids. The germline CDR1 and CDR2 sequences are ENHRY and SYGVKD. The CDR3 region has the DNA TGTGCCATCAGTGAACAGGGTGCAGATACGCAGTATTTT. Protein sequence: CAISEQGADTQYF.

The chain is built from TRBV18 and TRBJ2-1; TRBD1 or TRBD2 may be the D gene (5 bases each). Germline-derived CDR1 and CDR2 are KGHSH and LQKENI. The CDR3 extends over 14 amino acids. V gave up 3 bases and J gave up 10 bases, with 16 bases separating them. The chain's CDR3 is CASSPPGWDGEQFF. CDR3 bases: TGTGCCAGCTCACCCCCGGGCTGGGACGGGGAGCAGTTCTTC.

This clonotype has just a few counts. The chain carries TRBV20-1 and TRBJ2-5; D possibly matches TRBD1 or TRBD2 (6 bases each). Trimming took 4 bases from V and 2 from J, leaving 17 bases between them. The CDR3 runs 15 residues. Per germline, CDR1 DFQATT and CDR2 SNEGSKA (reference sequence). The CDR3 region is CSANEGDWPQETQYF. CDR3 nucleotides: TGCAGTGCTAATGAGGGGGACTGGCCGCAAGAGACCCAGTACTTC.

V is TRBV5-1 and J is TRBJ1-2; weak D call: TRBD1 (5 bases). The germline V gene encodes CDR1 SGHRS and CDR2 YFSETQ. Trimming left V 0 bases short and J 6 bases short, with 12 bases between. CDR3 size: 14 residues. The CDR3: CASSLEGTDDGYTF. CDR3 bases: TGCGCCAGCAGCTTGGAAGGGACGGACGATGGCTACACCTTC.

To note about this clonotype: The CDR3 carries no conserved terminal phenylalanine or tryptophan, so it likely arises from a read error. V and J are TRBV6-1 and TRBJ1-4; D uncertain. The CDR3 is 13 residues long. Germline loops: CDR1 MNHNS, CDR2 SASEGT. V was cut by 5 bases and J by 3 bases, with 7 bases left in between. CDR3 nucleotides: TGTGCCAGCAGTCGAGGGTCTAATGAAAAACTGTTTTCT. Its protein product is CASSRGSNEKLFS.

V is TRBV7-2 and J is TRBJ2-1; 7 nucleotides match TRBD2. J gave up 2 bases and V 5 bases, and 12 bases lay outside the gene matches. This CDR3 comprises 17 residues. In germline, CDR1 is SGHTA, CDR2 FQGNSA. CDR3: CASSPGGSSGTYNEQFF. Here the CDR3 DNA reads TGTGCCAGCAGCCCCGGGGGGTCTAGCGGAACCTACAATGAGCAGTTCTTC.

This clonotype was seen only a few times. V usage is TRBV7-9 and J usage is TRBJ2-1; 7 positions match TRBD2. The CDR3 contains 15 residues. J gave up 7 bases and V 2 bases, and 8 bases lay outside the gene matches. Germline V lookup: CDR1 SEHNR, CDR2 FQNEAQ (reference sequence). The CDR3 region has the DNA TGTGCCAGCAGCTTAATCGCGGGGGATACGAATGAGCAGTTCTTC. As protein: CASSLIAGDTNEQFF.

The chain links TRBV19 to TRBJ1-1; D might be TRBD1 (5 bases). Trimming removed 7 bases from V and 4 bases from J, with 16 bases in between. Per the germline V gene, CDR1 is LNHDA and CDR2 is SQIVND (reference sequence). This CDR3 is built from 14 residues. CDR3 DNA: TGTGCCAGTACTCCCCTAGACAGAGCCACTGAAGCTTTCTTT. Its translation is CASTPLDRATEAFF. The full variable domain, rest sourced from reference TRBV19 and TRBJ1-1, is DGGITQSPKYLFRKEGQNVTLSCEQNLNHDAMYWYRQDPGQGLRLIYYSQIVNDFQKGDIAEGYSVSREKKESFPLTVTSAQKNPTAFYLCASTPLDRATEAFFGQGTRLTVV.

The genes are TRBV7-9 and TRBJ1-2; 7 nucleotides align to TRBD1. Trimming cost V 5 bases and J 8 bases; bases outside gene matches: 17. Germline V gene lookup returns CDR1 SEHNR and CDR2 FQNEAQ (reference sequence). The CDR3 runs to 16 residues. CDR3 DNA sequence: TGTGCCAGCAGCCGAAGGGGGACAGCGGCAGGGGAAGGCTACACCTTC. This gives the protein CASSRRGTAAGEGYTF.

This clonotype was detected a few times. The J gene is TRBJ1-2, the V gene TRBV12-3 or TRBV12-4; 9 bases map to TRBD1. CDR3 length: 16 amino acids. J gave up 7 bases and V 3 bases, and 12 bases lay outside the gene matches. For the CDR3, the DNA is TGTGCCAGCAGTTTTTCCGGTGACAGGGGGGTAGGTGGCTACACCTTC. Translation: CASSFSGDRGVGGYTF.

The chain is built from TRBV3-1 and TRBJ1-6; D remains unclear. The CDR3 contains 13 residues. The germline V gene has CDR1 LGHDT and CDR2 YNNKEL (reference sequence). V shed 3 bases and J shed 5 bases, with 5 bases lying between them. In DNA form, the CDR3 reads TGTGCCAGCAGCCATGGCCATAATTCACCCCTCCACTTT. Protein sequence: CASSHGHNSPLHF.